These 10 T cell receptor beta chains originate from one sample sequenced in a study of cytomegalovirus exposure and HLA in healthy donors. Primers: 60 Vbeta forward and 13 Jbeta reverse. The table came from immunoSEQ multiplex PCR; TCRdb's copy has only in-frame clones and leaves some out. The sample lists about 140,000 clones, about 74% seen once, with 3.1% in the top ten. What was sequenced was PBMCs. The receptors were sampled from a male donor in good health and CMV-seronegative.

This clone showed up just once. CDR3 region: CASIWEPFSGNTIYF. The CDR3 bases are TGTGCCAGCATCTGGGAGCCCTTCTCTGGAAACACCATATATTTT. The chain employs TRBV2 and TRBJ1-3; unclear D gene. Germline CDR1 is SNHLY and CDR2 is FYNNEI. The CDR3 sequence is 15 residues long. Between the trimmed V and J ends, which lost 7 bases and 0 bases, there was a span of 13 bases.

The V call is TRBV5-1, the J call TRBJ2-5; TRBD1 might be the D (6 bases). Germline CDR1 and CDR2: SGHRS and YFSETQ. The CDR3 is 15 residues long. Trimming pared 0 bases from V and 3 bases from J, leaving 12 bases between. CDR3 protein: CASSLGYREEETQYF. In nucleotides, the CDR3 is TGCGCCAGCAGCTTGGGCTACAGGGAAGAAGAGACCCAGTACTTC.

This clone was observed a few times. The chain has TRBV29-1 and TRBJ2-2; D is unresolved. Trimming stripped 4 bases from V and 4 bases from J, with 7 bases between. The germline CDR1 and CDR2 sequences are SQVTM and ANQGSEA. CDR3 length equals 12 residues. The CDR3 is CSVGLSTGELFF. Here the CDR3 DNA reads TGCAGCGTTGGACTTTCCACCGGGGAGCTGTTTTTT.

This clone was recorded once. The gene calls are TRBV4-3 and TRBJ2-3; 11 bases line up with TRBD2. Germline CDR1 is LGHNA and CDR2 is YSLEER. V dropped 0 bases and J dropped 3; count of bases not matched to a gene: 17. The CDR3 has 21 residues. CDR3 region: CASSQDRVSGRAGSPTDTQYF. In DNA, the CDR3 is TGCGCCAGCAGCCAAGATAGGGTTAGCGGGAGGGCCGGATCTCCTACAGATACGCAGTATTTT.

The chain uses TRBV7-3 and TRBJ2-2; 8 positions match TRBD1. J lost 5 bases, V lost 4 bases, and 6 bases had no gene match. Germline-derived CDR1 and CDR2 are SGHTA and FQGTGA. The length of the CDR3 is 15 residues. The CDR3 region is CASSSQGALTGELFF. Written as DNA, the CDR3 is TGTGCCAGCAGCTCCCAGGGGGCTTTAACCGGGGAGCTGTTTTTT.

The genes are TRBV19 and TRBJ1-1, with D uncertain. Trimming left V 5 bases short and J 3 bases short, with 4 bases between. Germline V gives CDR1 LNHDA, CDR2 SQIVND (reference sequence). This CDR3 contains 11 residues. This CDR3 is CASSRYTEAFF. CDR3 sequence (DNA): TGTGCCAGTAGTCGGTACACTGAAGCTTTCTTT.

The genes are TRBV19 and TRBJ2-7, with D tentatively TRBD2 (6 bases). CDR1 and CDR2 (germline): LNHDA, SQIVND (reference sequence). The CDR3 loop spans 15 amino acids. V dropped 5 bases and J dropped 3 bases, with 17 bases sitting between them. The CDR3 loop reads CASSLRSGLFYEQYF. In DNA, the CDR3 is TGTGCCAGTAGTCTAAGATCGGGACTGTTCTACGAGCAGTACTTC. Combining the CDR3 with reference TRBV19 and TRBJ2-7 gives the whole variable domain DGGITQSPKYLFRKEGQNVTLSCEQNLNHDAMYWYRQDPGQGLRLIYYSQIVNDFQKGDIAEGYSVSREKKESFPLTVTSAQKNPTAFYLCASSLRSGLFYEQYFGPGTRLTVT.

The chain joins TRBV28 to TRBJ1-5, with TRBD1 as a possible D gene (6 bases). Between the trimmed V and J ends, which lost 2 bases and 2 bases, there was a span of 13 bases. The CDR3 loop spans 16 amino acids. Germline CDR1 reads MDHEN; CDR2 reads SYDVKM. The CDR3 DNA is TGTGCCAGCAGTTTAGGGGGGGCTGGGGGCAATCAGCCCCAGCATTTT. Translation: CASSLGGAGGNQPQHF.

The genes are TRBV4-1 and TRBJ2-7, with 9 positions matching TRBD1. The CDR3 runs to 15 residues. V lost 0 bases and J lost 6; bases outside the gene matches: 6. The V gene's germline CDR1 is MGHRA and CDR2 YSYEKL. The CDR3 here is CASSQDGTGIFEQYF. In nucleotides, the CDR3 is TGCGCCAGCAGCCAAGATGGGACAGGGATCTTCGAGCAGTACTTC.

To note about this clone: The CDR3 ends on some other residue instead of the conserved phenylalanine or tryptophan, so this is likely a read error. This CDR3 is CASTSGGVRGYTS. The CDR3 coding sequence is TGTGCCAGCACCTCGGGGGGGGTTCGGGGCTACACCTCC. V usage is TRBV5-6 and J usage is TRBJ1-2, with TRBD1 as a possible D gene (5 bases). This CDR3 spans 13 amino acids. Trimming shortened V by 6 bases and J by 8 bases, and 17 bases separated the two germline ends. Germline CDR1 is SGHDT and CDR2 is YYEEEE.